This note documents a single T cell receptor beta chain sequence. The antigen is undetermined. The data derive from a study of shared clonotypes between healthy human individuals. The study's findings and limits: Shared across a few donors were about 4.8% of the naive CD4 clonotypes.

Evenly divided among several immunoSEQ plates was the genomic DNA of each subset. The protocol was immunoSEQ multiplex PCR, while the TCRdb copy is restricted to in-frame clones and leaves out a portion. The table has more than 400,000 clones, about 96% seen once; the top ten hold approximately 0.062%. The sequencing input was naive CD4+ T cells sorted from blood. The subset was: CD45RA+ positively selected. This clonotype was sampled from a woman under 40 in good health.

CDR3 region: CASSEEGRGTGELFF. CDR3 DNA sequence: TGTGCCAGCAGTGAAGAGGGCAGGGGCACCGGGGAGCTGTTTTTT. This chain connects TRBV2 to TRBJ2-2; D possibly corresponds to TRBD1 (6 bases). This CDR3 has 15 residues. CDR1 is SNHLY and CDR2 is FYNNEI in the germline V gene. V lost 1 base and J 4 bases, leaving 10 bases between the germline ends. The full variable domain, its missing parts supplied by reference TRBV2 and TRBJ2-2, is EPEVTQTPSHQVTQMGQEVILRCVPISNHLYFYWYRQILGQKVEFLVSFYNNEISEKSEIFDDQFSVERPDGSNFTLKIRSTKLEDSAMYFCASSEEGRGTGELFFGEGSRLTVL.